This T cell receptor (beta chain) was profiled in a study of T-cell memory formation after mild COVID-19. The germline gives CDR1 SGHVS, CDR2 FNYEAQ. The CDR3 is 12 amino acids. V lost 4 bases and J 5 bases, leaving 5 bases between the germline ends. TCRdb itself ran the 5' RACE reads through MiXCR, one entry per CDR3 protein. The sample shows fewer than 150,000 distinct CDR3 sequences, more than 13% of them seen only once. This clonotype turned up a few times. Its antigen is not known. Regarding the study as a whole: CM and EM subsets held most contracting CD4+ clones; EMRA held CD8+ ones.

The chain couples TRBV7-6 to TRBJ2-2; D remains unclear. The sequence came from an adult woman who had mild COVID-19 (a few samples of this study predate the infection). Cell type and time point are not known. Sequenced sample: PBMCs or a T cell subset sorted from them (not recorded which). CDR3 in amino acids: CASSSQTGELFF. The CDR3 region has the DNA TGTGCCAGCAGCTCTCAGACCGGGGAGCTGTTTTTT. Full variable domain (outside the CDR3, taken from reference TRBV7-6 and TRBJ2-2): GAGVSQSPRYKVTKRGQDVALRCDPISGHVSLYWYRQALGQGPEFLTYFNYEAQQDKSGLPNDRFSAERPEGSISTLTIQRTEQRDSAMYRCASSSQTGELFFGEGSRLTVL.